This is a list of T cell receptor beta chains from one sample in a study of beta chain features in type 1 diabetes. Some clones are missing from TCRdb's copy, which holds only in-frame ones; the method was immunoSEQ multiplex PCR. This table holds 600,000 to 700,000 clones, about an eighth found once. Source material: naive CD4+ T cells from blood. These receptors originate from a man between 18 and 35 years old with type 1 diabetes. Both conserved end residues are part of each CDR3. D genes are given only for firm matches. Expanded clones are given a class, and other clones once, few, many or no size at all.

CDR3 length	V gene	clone size	J gene	D gene	CDR3 protein	CDR3 DNA
15	TRBV4-1	few	TRBJ1-6	NA	CASSQETVGYSPLHF	TGCGCCAGCAGCCAAGAAACGGTTGGGTATTCACCCCTCCACTTT
13	TRBV30	few	TRBJ2-2	NA	CAWSERGTGELFF	TGTGCCTGGAGCGAAAGGGGAACCGGGGAGCTGTTTTTT
15	TRBV6-1	NA	TRBJ1-2	NA	CASSEEPGRNYGYTF	TGTGCCAGCAGTGAAGAACCGGGACGAAACTATGGCTACACCTTC
15	TRBV18	few	TRBJ2-6	NA	CASSPSSSGANVLTF	TGTGCCAGCTCACCCTCGTCCTCTGGGGCCAACGTCCTGACTTTC
14	TRBV30	NA	TRBJ2-1	TRBD2	CAFATSGGRNEQFF	TGTGCCTTCGCGACTAGCGGGGGTCGAAATGAGCAGTTCTTC
15	TRBV27	few	TRBJ2-1	TRBD1	CARPPDRAPYNEQFF	TGTGCCAGACCCCCGGACAGGGCCCCTTACAATGAGCAGTTCTTC
13	TRBV30	few	TRBJ2-5	NA	CAWSGDPRETQYF	TGTGCCTGGAGTGGCGACCCGAGGGAGACCCAGTACTTC
15	TRBV11-1	NA	TRBJ2-2	TRBD1	CASSTPGQGTGELFF	TGTGCCAGCAGCACTCCCGGACAGGGCACCGGGGAGCTGTTTTTT
14	TRBV5-1	NA	TRBJ2-1	TRBD1	CASAGTVPYNEQFF	TGCGCCAGCGCAGGGACAGTCCCCTACAATGAGCAGTTCTTC
16	TRBV5-1	few	TRBJ2-1	NA	CASSLAPLGVGNEQFF	TGCGCCAGCAGCTTGGCTCCACTCGGTGTTGGAAATGAGCAGTTCTTC
12	TRBV29-1	few	TRBJ1-1	NA	CSATHMNTEAFF	TGCAGCGCTACCCACATGAACACTGAAGCTTTCTTT
15	TRBV5-1	few	TRBJ2-7	NA	CASSLEGGDIYEQYF	TGCGCCAGCAGCTTGGAGGGCGGGGACATCTACGAGCAGTACTTC
14	TRBV6-5	few	TRBJ2-7	TRBD2	CASSSTGGGRRQYF	TGTGCCAGCAGTTCTACTGGGGGAGGGAGGCGTCAGTACTTC
14	TRBV18	NA	TRBJ1-1	NA	CASSTTGTNTEAFF	TGTGCCAGCTCTACCACGGGGACGAACACTGAAGCTTTCTTT
15	TRBV4-2	few	TRBJ2-7	TRBD2	CASSQAATSGYEQYF	TGTGCCAGCAGCCAGGCCGCGACTAGCGGGTACGAGCAGTACTTC
13	TRBV9	NA	TRBJ1-5	NA	CASSGREYQPQHF	TGTGCCAGCAGCGGACGGGAGTATCAGCCCCAGCATTTT
14	TRBV2	few	TRBJ1-6	NA	CASKFGLENSPLHF	TGTGCCAGCAAATTCGGGTTGGAGAATTCACCCCTCCACTTT
15	TRBV5-6	NA	TRBJ2-6	NA	CASSLRGGGANVLTF	TGTGCCAGCAGCTTAAGGGGTGGAGGGGCCAACGTCCTGACTTTC
14	TRBV28	NA	TRBJ1-1	TRBD1	CASSPPDRDPEAFF	TGTGCCAGCAGCCCCCCTGACAGGGACCCTGAAGCTTTCTTT
13	TRBV2	few	TRBJ2-2	TRBD1	CASSGQGAGELFF	TGTGCCAGCAGCGGACAGGGCGCCGGGGAGCTGTTTTTT
15	TRBV9	once	TRBJ2-7	TRBD1	CASSVTGTGLYEQYF	TGTGCCAGCAGCGTAACCGGGACAGGTCTCTACGAGCAGTACTTC
12	TRBV2	few	TRBJ1-2	NA	CASSEIGYGYTF	TGTGCCAGCAGTGAAATAGGCTATGGCTACACCTTC
19	TRBV30	NA	TRBJ2-6	NA	CAWSLPRLRTDSGANVLTF	TGTGCCTGGAGTCTCCCGCGCCTCAGGACAGACTCTGGGGCCAACGTCCTGACTTTC
13	TRBV2	NA	TRBJ1-2	TRBD1	CASEQGGNYGYTF	TGTGCCAGCGAACAGGGGGGCAACTATGGCTACACCTTC
13	TRBV18	once	TRBJ1-1	TRBD1	CASSPQGTVEAFF	TGTGCCAGCTCACCACAGGGGACAGTTGAAGCTTTCTTT
14	TRBV4-1	NA	TRBJ2-7	NA	CASSPGHRVHEQYF	TGCGCCAGCAGCCCAGGACACAGGGTCCACGAGCAGTACTTC
15	TRBV30	few	TRBJ1-5	NA	CAWSAGQTSNQPQHF	TGTGCCTGGAGTGCGGGCCAGACTAGCAATCAGCCCCAGCATTTT
13	TRBV7-9	few	TRBJ2-7	NA	CASSPPAGYEQYF	TGTGCCAGCAGCCCCCCGGCAGGCTACGAGCAGTACTTC
12	TRBV13	few	TRBJ1-1	NA	CASSFVGSEAFF	TGTGCCAGCAGCTTCGTTGGGTCTGAAGCTTTCTTT
13	TRBV9	NA	TRBJ2-7	NA	CASSVVEVGEQYF	TGTGCCAGCAGCGTAGTAGAAGTCGGCGAGCAGTACTTC
12	TRBV7-9	NA	TRBJ2-7	NA	CASSLMRNEQYF	TGTGCCAGCAGCTTAATGAGAAACGAGCAGTACTTC
15	TRBV7-2	NA	TRBJ2-3	TRBD2	CASSLTTSFPDTQYF	TGTGCCAGCAGCCTTACGACTAGCTTCCCAGATACGCAGTATTTT
13	TRBV7-2	few	TRBJ1-1	NA	CASSFGGATEAFF	TGTGCCAGCAGCTTTGGGGGTGCCACTGAAGCTTTCTTT
16	TRBV2	NA	TRBJ2-5	NA	CASSEGSGSGKETQYF	TGTGCCAGCAGTGAAGGGAGCGGAAGCGGTAAAGAGACCCAGTACTTC
14	TRBV5-1	NA	TRBJ2-2	TRBD1	CATRTGVGTGELFF	TGCGCCACCCGGACAGGGGTCGGCACCGGGGAGCTGTTTTTT
14	TRBV18	few	TRBJ2-5	NA	CASSPGQPQETQYF	TGTGCCAGCTCACCAGGACAGCCTCAAGAGACCCAGTACTTC
14	TRBV5-6	NA	TRBJ2-7	NA	CASSLLGGTYEQYF	TGTGCCAGCAGCTTGCTGGGGGGAACCTACGAGCAGTACTTC
15	TRBV14	NA	TRBJ2-7	NA	CASSQVEDPPYEQYF	TGTGCCAGCAGCCAAGTAGAGGACCCACCCTACGAGCAGTACTTC
15	TRBV30	NA	TRBJ2-3	TRBD2	CAWSLRLAVGDTQYF	TGTGCCTGGAGTCTACGACTAGCGGTGGGAGATACGCAGTATTTT
15	TRBV5-4	NA	TRBJ1-3	NA	CASSSRGKSGNTIYF	TGTGCCAGCAGCTCCAGGGGTAAATCGGGAAACACCATATATTTT
14	TRBV19	NA	TRBJ1-5	NA	CASTYDIGNQPQHF	TGTGCCAGTACCTATGACATAGGGAATCAGCCCCAGCATTTT
12	TRBV30	few	TRBJ2-3	TRBD1	CARGTGGDTQYF	TGTGCCAGGGGGACAGGGGGAGATACGCAGTATTTT
14	TRBV19	few	TRBJ1-5	TRBD1	CASSFGQGRMTQHF	TGTGCCAGTAGTTTCGGACAGGGAAGAATGACCCAGCATTTT
14	TRBV28	NA	TRBJ2-2	NA	CASSPGQNTGELFF	TGTGCCAGCAGCCCGGGACAGAACACCGGGGAGCTGTTTTTT
14	TRBV19	few	TRBJ1-2	NA	CASSIVGANYGYTF	TGTGCCAGTAGTATAGTCGGGGCCAACTATGGCTACACCTTC
13	TRBV27	NA	TRBJ1-1	NA	CASSLRMNTEAFF	TGTGCCAGCAGTTTAAGGATGAACACTGAAGCTTTCTTT